There are many counts of the clone carrying this T cell receptor (beta chain). In making TCR cDNA, 5'RACE template switching added a universal primer site and UMIs to it. TCRdb re-called the 5' RACE reads through MiXCR, storing one row per CDR3 protein. The sample lists about 52,000 distinct CDR3 sequences, about 6.6% occurring once. This specimen belongs to a study of T cells after yellow fever vaccination. Turning to the study itself: The authors prepared low-cell-number fractions using SMART-Seq v4 Ultra Low Input. Overall study results and limits: The booster response re-showed most primary clones: 95% to 96% CD4, approximately 85% CD8. Contamination of FACS-sorted repertoires by abundant clonotypes from the bulk population could occur.

The CDR3 runs 15 residues. CDR1 and CDR2 from the germline V gene are MNHEY and SVGAGI. With 0 bases removed from V and 4 bases from J, the gap between germline ends came to 10 bases. The TCR originated in a man younger than 35 who received the YFV17D yellow fever vaccine. The gene calls are TRBV6-5 and TRBJ2-1, with D hard to call. The specimen comprised CD8+ T cells not binding an NS4B(214-222) dextramer, sorted from PBMCs, sampled approximately 47 days after the first yellow fever vaccination. Written as DNA, the CDR3 is TGTGCCAGCAGTTACTCCTTGCGCGGTTACAATGAGCAGTTCTTC. It is translated as CASSYSLRGYNEQFF.